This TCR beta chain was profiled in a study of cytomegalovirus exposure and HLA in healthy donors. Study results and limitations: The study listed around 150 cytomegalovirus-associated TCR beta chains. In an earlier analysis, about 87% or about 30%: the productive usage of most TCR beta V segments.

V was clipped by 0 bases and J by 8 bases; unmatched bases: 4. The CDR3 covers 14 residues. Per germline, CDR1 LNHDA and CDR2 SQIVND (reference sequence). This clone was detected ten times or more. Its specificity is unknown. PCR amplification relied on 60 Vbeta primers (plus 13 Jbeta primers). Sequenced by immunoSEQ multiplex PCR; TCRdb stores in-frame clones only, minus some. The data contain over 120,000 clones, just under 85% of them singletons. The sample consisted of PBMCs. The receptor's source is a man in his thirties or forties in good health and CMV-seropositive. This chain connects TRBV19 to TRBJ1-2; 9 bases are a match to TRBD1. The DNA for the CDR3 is TGTGCCAGTAGTATAGAACAGGGGGCTAGAGGCTACACCTTC. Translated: CASSIEQGARGYTF. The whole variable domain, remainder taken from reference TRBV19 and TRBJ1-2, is DGGITQSPKYLFRKEGQNVTLSCEQNLNHDAMYWYRQDPGQGLRLIYYSQIVNDFQKGDIAEGYSVSREKKESFPLTVTSAQKNPTAFYLCASSIEQGARGYTFGSGTRLTVV.